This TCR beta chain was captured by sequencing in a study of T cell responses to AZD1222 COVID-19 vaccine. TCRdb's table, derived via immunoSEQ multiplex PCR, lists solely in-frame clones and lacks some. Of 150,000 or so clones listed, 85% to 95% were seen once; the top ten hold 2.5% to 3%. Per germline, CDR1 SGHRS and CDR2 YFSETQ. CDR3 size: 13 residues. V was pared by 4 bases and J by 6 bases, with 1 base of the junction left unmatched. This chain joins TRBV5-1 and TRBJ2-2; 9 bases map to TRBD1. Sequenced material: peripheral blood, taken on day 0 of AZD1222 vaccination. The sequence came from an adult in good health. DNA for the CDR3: TGCGCCAGCAGCGGACAGGGGTCCGGGGAGCTGTTTTTT. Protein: CASSGQGSGELFF.